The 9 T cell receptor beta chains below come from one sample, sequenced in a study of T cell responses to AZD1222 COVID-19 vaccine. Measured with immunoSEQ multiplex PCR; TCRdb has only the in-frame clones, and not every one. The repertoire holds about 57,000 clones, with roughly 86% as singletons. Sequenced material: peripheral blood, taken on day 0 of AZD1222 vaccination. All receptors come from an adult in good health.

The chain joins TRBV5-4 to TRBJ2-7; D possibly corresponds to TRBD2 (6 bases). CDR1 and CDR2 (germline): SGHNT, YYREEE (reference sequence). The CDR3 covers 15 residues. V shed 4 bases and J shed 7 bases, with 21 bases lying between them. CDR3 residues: CASSPLWGVPGEQYF. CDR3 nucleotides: TGTGCCAGCAGCCCCCTGTGGGGGGTGCCGGGAGAGCAGTACTTC. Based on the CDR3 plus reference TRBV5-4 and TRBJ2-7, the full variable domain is ETGVTQSPTHLIKTRGQQVTLRCSSQSGHNTVSWYQQALGQGPQFIFQYYREEENGRGNFPPRFSGLQFPNYSSELNVNALELDDSALYLCASSPLWGVPGEQYFGPGTRLTVT.

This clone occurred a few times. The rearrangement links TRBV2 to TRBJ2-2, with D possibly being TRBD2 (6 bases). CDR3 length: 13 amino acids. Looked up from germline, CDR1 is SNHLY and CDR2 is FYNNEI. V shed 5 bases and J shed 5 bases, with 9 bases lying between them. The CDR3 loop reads CASSFGSTGELFF. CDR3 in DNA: TGTGCCAGCAGTTTCGGGAGTACCGGGGAGCTGTTTTTT.

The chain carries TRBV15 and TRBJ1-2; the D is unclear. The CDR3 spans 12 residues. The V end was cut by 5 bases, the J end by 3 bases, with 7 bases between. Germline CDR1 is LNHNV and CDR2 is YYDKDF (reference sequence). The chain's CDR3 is CATSEQDYGYTF. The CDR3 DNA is TGTGCCACCAGCGAGCAGGACTATGGCTACACCTTC.

CDR3 nucleotides: TGTGCCAGCAGCCTCCGCAGGGGTAACTATGGCTACACCTTC. Translated, it gives CASSLRRGNYGYTF. This chain links TRBV3-1 (or the pseudogene TRBV3-2) with TRBJ1-2; perhaps TRBD1 as D (6 bases). Trimming removed 4 bases at V and 1 base at J, with 10 bases between. CDR1 and CDR2 from the germline V gene are LGHDT and YNNKEL (reference sequence). There are 14 residues in the CDR3.

CDR3 bases: TGTGCCAGCTCACCACAGGGACGGGACACCATATATTTT. This sequence encodes CASSPQGRDTIYF. The chain is built from TRBV18 and TRBJ1-3; D may be TRBD1 (5 bases). Trimming took 1 base from V and 8 from J, leaving 9 bases between them. The CDR3 spans 13 residues. The V gene's germline CDR1 is KGHSH and CDR2 LQKENI.

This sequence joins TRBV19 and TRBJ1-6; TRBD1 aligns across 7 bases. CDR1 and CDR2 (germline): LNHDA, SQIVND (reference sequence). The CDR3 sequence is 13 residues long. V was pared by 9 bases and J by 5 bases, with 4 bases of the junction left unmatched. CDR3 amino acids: CASRQGNNSPLHF. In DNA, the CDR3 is TGTGCCAGCAGACAGGGAAATAATTCACCCCTCCACTTT.

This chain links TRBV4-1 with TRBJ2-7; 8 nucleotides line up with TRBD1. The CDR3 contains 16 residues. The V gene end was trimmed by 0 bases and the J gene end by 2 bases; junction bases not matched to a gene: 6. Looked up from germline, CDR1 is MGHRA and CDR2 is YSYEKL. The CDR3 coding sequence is TGCGCCAGCAGCCAAGAGGGCAGGGGGCCCCCCTACGAGCAGTACTTC. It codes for CASSQEGRGPPYEQYF.

DNA of the CDR3: TGTGCCAGCAGCGCCCACTTAGCGGTCAGCTCCTACAATGAGCAGTTCTTC. Translated: CASSAHLAVSSYNEQFF. V gene TRBV7-8 combines with J gene TRBJ2-1, with a possible D match to TRBD2 (6 bases). The CDR3 is 17 amino acids. The germline V gene encodes CDR1 SGHVS and CDR2 FQNEAQ. V was cut by 5 bases and J by 0 bases, with 17 bases left in between.

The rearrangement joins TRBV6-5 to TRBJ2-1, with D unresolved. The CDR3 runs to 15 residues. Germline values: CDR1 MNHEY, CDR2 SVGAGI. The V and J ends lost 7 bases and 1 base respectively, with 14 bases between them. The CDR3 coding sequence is TGTGCCAGCACCCATGTGGGTGAATCCTACAATGAGCAGTTCTTC. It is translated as CASTHVGESYNEQFF.